The 6 T cell receptor beta chains presented below share a single source sample, sequenced in a study of regulatory T cells in long-lasting Graves disease. With iRepertoire HTBI primers and Arm-PCR of CDR3 regions, TCR beta libraries were built. MiXCR was run by TCRdb on the multiplex PCR reads, yielding one entry per CDR3 protein. This sample carries around 340,000 distinct CDR3 sequences, around 20% of them seen once, and the ten largest clones take less than 35%. Sample time point: persistent/refractory GD, antithyroid drugs over 5 years with positive TRAb. Extracted RNA from PBMCs served as the source of the TCR library. Specimen: peripheral blood mononuclear cells (PBMCs), collected when the disease was refractory, from a patient treated with antithyroid drugs. These receptor sequences come from a female donor with Graves disease.

There are a few counts of this clonotype. The genes are TRBV12-3 or TRBV12-4 and TRBJ2-3; TRBD2 matches 16 bases. V shed 5 bases, J shed 6 bases, and the junction held 8 bases outside the gene matches. The CDR3 covers 17 residues. The CDR3 region is CASSDGTSGRAADTQYF. As DNA, the CDR3 is TGTGCCAGCAGTGACGGGACTAGCGGGAGGGCCGCGGATACGCAGTATTTT.

J is TRBJ2-1 and V is TRBV2, with unresolved D. V lost 0 bases and J 0 bases, leaving 6 bases between the germline ends. CDR3 length: 15 amino acids. The V gene's germline CDR1 is SNHLY and CDR2 FYNNEI. CDR3 region: CASSEAGISYNEQFF. CDR3 bases: TGTGCCAGCAGTGAAGCGGGAATCTCCTACAATGAGCAGTTCTTC.

At least ten counts were recorded for this clonotype. J is TRBJ1-2 and V is TRBV12-3 or TRBV12-4, with no clear D. V lost 1 base and J lost 4, with 13 bases in between. CDR3 length: 15 residues. CDR3 bases: TGTGCCAGCAGTTTAGAAACCGAGCGGGTCTATGGCTACACCTTC. This encodes CASSLETERVYGYTF.

This clonotype was counted between two and nine times. In nucleotides, the CDR3 is TGTGCCAGCTCACAATTACAGGGAAATGAAAAACTGTTTTTT. Residues: CASSQLQGNEKLFF. V gene TRBV18 combines with J gene TRBJ1-4; maybe TRBD1 (6 bases). The V gene lost 4 bases and the J gene lost 5 bases, with 11 bases spanning the gap. The CDR3 totals 14 residues. Germline values: CDR1 KGHSH, CDR2 LQKENI.

This clonotype was observed at least ten times. The gene calls are TRBV28 and TRBJ2-7; D is ambiguous. Germline V gives CDR1 MDHEN, CDR2 SYDVKM. V was clipped by 5 bases and J by 3 bases, with 11 bases between them. This CDR3 spans 13 amino acids. The CDR3 region is CASSRDNNYEQYF. The CDR3 DNA follows: TGTGCCAGCAGTCGCGACAACAACTACGAGCAGTACTTC.

The sample holds many counts of this clonotype. The chain uses TRBV7-2 and TRBJ2-5; 9 nucleotides align to TRBD2. The V and J ends lost 5 bases and 5 bases, in that order; junction bases with no gene match: 12. In germline, CDR1 is SGHTA, CDR2 FQGNSA. The CDR3 spans 16 residues. Here the CDR3 DNA reads TGTGCCAGCAGCCCGGGCGGCGGGGGGGCCTGGGAGACCCAGTACTTC. As protein: CASSPGGGGAWETQYF.